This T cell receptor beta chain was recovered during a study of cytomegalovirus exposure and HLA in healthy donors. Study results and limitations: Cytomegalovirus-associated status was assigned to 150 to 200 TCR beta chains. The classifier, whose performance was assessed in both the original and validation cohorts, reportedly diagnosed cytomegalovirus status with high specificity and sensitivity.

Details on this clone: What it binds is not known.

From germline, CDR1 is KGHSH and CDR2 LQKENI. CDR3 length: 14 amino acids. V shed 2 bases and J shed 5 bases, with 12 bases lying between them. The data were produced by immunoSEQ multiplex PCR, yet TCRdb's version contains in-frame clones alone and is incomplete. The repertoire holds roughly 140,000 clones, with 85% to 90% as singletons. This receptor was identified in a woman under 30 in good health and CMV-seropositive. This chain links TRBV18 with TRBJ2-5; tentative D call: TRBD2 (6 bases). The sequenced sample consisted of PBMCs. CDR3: CASSPFTGRETQYF. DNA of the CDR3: TGTGCCAGCTCACCATTTACGGGGAGGGAGACCCAGTACTTC.